A selection of T cell receptor beta chains follows, all from one sample in a study of tumor-infiltrating lymphocytes in primary liver carcinoma. TCRdb analysed the multiplex PCR reads with MiXCR anew, one entry per CDR3 protein. The sample lists around 100,000 distinct CDR3 sequences, about 70% occurring once. The specimen sequenced was liver tumor tissue from sampling region 2. These receptors all come from a woman in her sixties or seventies with primary liver carcinoma and hepatitis B virus infection. Each CDR3 is given with its conserved first and last residue. Each record gives: clone size, J gene, V gene, D gene, CDR3 protein, CDR3 DNA. D genes are given only for firm matches. For some rows the clone size is stated as once, few or many, or as a class when expanded; others skip it.

clone size: .; J gene: TRBJ2-5; V gene: TRBV11-2; D gene: .; CDR3 protein: CASSLESNGTPYF; CDR3 DNA: TGTGCCAGCAGCTTAGAATCCAATGGGACCCCGTACTTT
clone size: many; J gene: TRBJ1-4; V gene: TRBV4-1; D gene: TRBD1; CDR3 protein: CASSREQNRGRGEKLFF; CDR3 DNA: TGCGCCAGCAGCCGAGAACAGAACAGGGGGCGGGGTGAAAAACTGTTTTTT
clone size: few; J gene: TRBJ2-1; V gene: TRBV11-2; D gene: TRBD2; CDR3 protein: CASSLRGGLAGGFKQFF; CDR3 DNA: TGTGCCAGCAGTCTACGAGGGGGACTAGCGGGAGGTTTCAAGCAGTTCTTC
clone size: once; J gene: TRBJ1-5; V gene: TRBV4-2; D gene: .; CDR3 protein: CASIQDMDNNQPQHF; CDR3 DNA: TGTGCCAGCATCCAAGATATGGATAACAATCAGCCCCAGCATTTT
clone size: .; J gene: TRBJ2-7; V gene: TRBV14; D gene: TRBD1; CDR3 protein: CASSLQKGQGRVMTDEQCF; CDR3 DNA: TGTGCCAGCAGCCTACAAAAAGGACAGGGAAGAGTCATGACCGACGAGCAGTGCTTC
clone size: many; J gene: TRBJ2-3; V gene: TRBV30; D gene: .; CDR3 protein: CAWSGNAQYF; CDR3 DNA: TGTGCCTGGTCGGGCAATGCGCAGTATTTT
clone size: .; J gene: TRBJ2-7; V gene: TRBV28; D gene: .; CDR3 protein: CASKTRYYEQYF; CDR3 DNA: TGTGCCAGCAAAACCCGATACTACGAGCAGTACTTC
clone size: .; J gene: TRBJ2-7; V gene: TRBV11-1; D gene: TRBD2; CDR3 protein: CTSSSDLAGVEQYF; CDR3 DNA: TGTACCAGTAGCTCAGACCTAGCGGGAGTCGAGCAGTACTTC
clone size: many; J gene: TRBJ2-3; V gene: TRBV6-1; D gene: .; CDR3 protein: CASSDPGNTQYF; CDR3 DNA: TGTGCCAGCAGTGACCCAGGAAATACGCAGTATTTT
clone size: .; J gene: TRBJ1-2; V gene: TRBV7-9; D gene: TRBD1; CDR3 protein: CASSLAPFRQGEGYTF; CDR3 DNA: TGTGCCAGCAGCTTAGCCCCATTTAGACAGGGTGAAGGCTACACCTTC
clone size: few; J gene: TRBJ2-3; V gene: TRBV24-1; D gene: TRBD2; CDR3 protein: CATSNSGSGTDTQYF; CDR3 DNA: TGTGCCACCAGCAATAGCGGGAGCGGAACAGATACGCAGTATTTT
clone size: .; J gene: TRBJ2-3; V gene: TRBV4-2; D gene: .; CDR3 protein: CASSQNRLSTDTRYF; CDR3 DNA: TGTGCCAGCAGCCAAAACCGGCTATCCACAGATACGCGGTATTTT
clone size: .; J gene: TRBJ2-1; V gene: TRBV7-8; D gene: .; CDR3 protein: CASSLGHNNEHFF; CDR3 DNA: TGTGCCAGCAGCTTGGGCCATAACAATGAGCACTTCTTC
clone size: .; J gene: TRBJ2-7; V gene: TRBV6-1; D gene: TRBD2; CDR3 protein: CANSASGMSYEQYF; CDR3 DNA: TGTGCCAACAGTGCTAGCGGGATGAGCTACGAGCAGTACTTC
clone size: .; J gene: TRBJ2-5; V gene: TRBV7-7; D gene: .; CDR3 protein: CASSLGVGTIQETQYF; CDR3 DNA: TGTGCTAGCAGCTTAGGGGTTGGGACCATCCAAGAGACCCAGTACTTC
clone size: .; J gene: TRBJ1-1; V gene: TRBV29-1; D gene: .; CDR3 protein: CSVVSGQRAFF; CDR3 DNA: TGTAGCGTTGTAAGCGGTCAGAGAGCTTTCTTT
clone size: few; J gene: TRBJ1-6; V gene: TRBV7-8; D gene: .; CDR3 protein: CASSLASNNSPLHF; CDR3 DNA: TGTGCCAGCAGCTTAGCGTCCAATAATTCACCCCTCCACTTC
clone size: .; J gene: TRBJ1-1; V gene: TRBV11-2; D gene: TRBD1; CDR3 protein: CASRGTGGKSTEAFF; CDR3 DNA: TGTGCCAGCAGGGGGACAGGGGGCAAGAGCACTGAAGCTTTCTTT
clone size: once; J gene: TRBJ1-6; V gene: TRBV11-2; D gene: .; CDR3 protein: CVSSIALDSPLHF; CDR3 DNA: TGTGTCAGCAGCATAGCCCTGGACAGCCCATTACACTTT
clone size: .; J gene: TRBJ2-2; V gene: TRBV20-1; D gene: TRBD1; CDR3 protein: CSASRDRGSGELFF; CDR3 DNA: TGCAGTGCGAGTCGTGACAGGGGCTCCGGGGAGCTGTTTTTT
clone size: .; J gene: TRBJ2-7; V gene: TRBV28; D gene: TRBD1; CDR3 protein: CASSLRGDRRTYEQYF; CDR3 DNA: TGTGCCAGCAGCCTTAGGGGGGACAGGCGCACCTACGAGCAGTACTTC
clone size: .; J gene: TRBJ2-2; V gene: TRBV6-1; D gene: .; CDR3 protein: CSSKGGGVAVNTGELFF; CDR3 DNA: TGTTCCAGCAAGGGGGGTGGAGTAGCCGTGAACACCGGGGAGCTGTTTTTT
clone size: .; J gene: TRBJ1-1; V gene: TRBV12-3/TRBV12-4; D gene: TRBD1; CDR3 protein: CASSQQGGLTEAFF; CDR3 DNA: TGTGCCAGCAGCCAGCAGGGGGGACTCACTGAAGCTTTCTTT